The next 2 T cell receptor beta chains were all read from a single sample in a study of identical twins (dated by TCRdb to about 2016). To prepare the library, 5' RACE was applied. Sequencing relied on an Illumina HiSeq 2000. TCRdb reanalyzed the raw reads on its own, using fastp at Q25 for trimming and MiXCR for clone calling, and kept in-frame beta chains. CDR3 protein sequences are deduplicated, and each keeps its most common genes and DNA. Across this sample there are 500,000 or so distinct CDR3 sequences, with about 14% seen only once. The ten largest clones take up about 0.52% of the sample. This same sample was also part of a study on yellow fever vaccine responses in identical twins.

Sequencing was performed on CD4+ T cells sorted from blood. These receptors were taken from a woman between 18 and 29 years old in good health.

The chain links TRBV28 to TRBJ2-3; D gene uncertain. V gave up 6 bases and J gave up 2 bases, with 6 bases separating them. The CDR3 extends over 12 amino acids. Germline V gene lookup returns CDR1 MDHEN and CDR2 SYDVKM. CDR3 region: CASRGPTDTQYF. Here the CDR3 DNA reads TGTGCCAGCAGAGGACCCACAGATACGCAGTATTTT. Full variable domain (missing parts from reference TRBV28 and TRBJ2-3): DVKVTQSSRYLVKRTGEKVFLECVQDMDHENMFWYRQDPGLGLRLIYFSYDVKMKEKGDIPEGYSVSREKKERFSLILESASTNQTSMYLCASRGPTDTQYFGPGTRLTVL.

The DNA of the CDR3 is TGCGCCAGCAGTGAGTCGGGAACGGGAACCTACAATGAGCAGTTCTTC. Its protein is CASSESGTGTYNEQFF. The chain employs TRBV10-1 and TRBJ2-1, with a tentative D call TRBD2 (5 bases). The ends were cut back, 0 bases at V and 2 bases at J, with 11 bases in the middle. CDR1 and CDR2 from the germline V gene are WNHNN and SYGVQD (reference sequence). The CDR3 runs 16 residues.